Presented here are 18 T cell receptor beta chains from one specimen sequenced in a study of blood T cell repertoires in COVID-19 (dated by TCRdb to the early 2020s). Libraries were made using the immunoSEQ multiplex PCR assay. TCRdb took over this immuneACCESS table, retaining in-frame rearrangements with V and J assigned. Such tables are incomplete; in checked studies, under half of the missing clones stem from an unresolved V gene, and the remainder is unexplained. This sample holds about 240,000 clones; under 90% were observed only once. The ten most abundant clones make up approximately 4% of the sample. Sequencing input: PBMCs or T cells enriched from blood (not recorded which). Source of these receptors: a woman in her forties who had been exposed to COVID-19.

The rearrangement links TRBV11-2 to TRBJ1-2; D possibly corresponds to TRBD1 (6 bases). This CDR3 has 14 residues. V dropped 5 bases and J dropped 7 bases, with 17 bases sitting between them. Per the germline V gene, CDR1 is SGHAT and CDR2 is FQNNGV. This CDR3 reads CASSHTRGATGYTF. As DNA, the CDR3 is TGTGCCAGCAGCCACACCCGGGGGGCGACTGGCTACACCTTC. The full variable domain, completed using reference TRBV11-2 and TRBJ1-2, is EAGVAQSPRYKIIEKRQSVAFWCNPISGHATLYWYQQILGQGPKLLIQFQNNGVVDDSQLPKDRFSAERLKGVDSTLKIQPAKLEDSAVYLCASSHTRGATGYTFGSGTRLTVV.

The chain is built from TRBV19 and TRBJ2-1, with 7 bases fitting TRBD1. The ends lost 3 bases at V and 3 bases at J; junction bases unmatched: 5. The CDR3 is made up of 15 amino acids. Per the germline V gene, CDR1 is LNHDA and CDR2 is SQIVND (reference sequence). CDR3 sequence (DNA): TGTGCCAGTAGTATCTGGCAGGGGGTCTACAATGAGCAGTTCTTC. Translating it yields CASSIWQGVYNEQFF.

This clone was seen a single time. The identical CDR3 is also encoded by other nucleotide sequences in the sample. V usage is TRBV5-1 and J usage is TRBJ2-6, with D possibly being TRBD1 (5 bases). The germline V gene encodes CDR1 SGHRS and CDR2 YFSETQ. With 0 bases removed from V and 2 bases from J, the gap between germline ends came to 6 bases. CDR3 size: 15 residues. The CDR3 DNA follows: TGCGCCAGCAGCTTGGTACAGGCTGGGGCCAACGTCCTGACTTTC. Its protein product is CASSLVQAGANVLTF.

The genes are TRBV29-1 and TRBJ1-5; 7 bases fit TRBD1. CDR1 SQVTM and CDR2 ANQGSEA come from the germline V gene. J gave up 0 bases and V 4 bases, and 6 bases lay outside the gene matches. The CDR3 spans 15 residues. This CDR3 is CSVVVTGDSNQPQHF. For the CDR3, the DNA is TGCAGCGTTGTTGTAACAGGGGATAGCAATCAGCCCCAGCATTTT.

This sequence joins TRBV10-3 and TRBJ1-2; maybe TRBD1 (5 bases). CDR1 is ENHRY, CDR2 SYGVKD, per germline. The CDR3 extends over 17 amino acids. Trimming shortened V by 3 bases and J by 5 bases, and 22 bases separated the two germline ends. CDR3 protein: CAISDFGRGPIGYGYTF. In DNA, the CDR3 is TGTGCCATCAGTGATTTCGGTAGGGGCCCCATAGGGTATGGCTACACCTTC.

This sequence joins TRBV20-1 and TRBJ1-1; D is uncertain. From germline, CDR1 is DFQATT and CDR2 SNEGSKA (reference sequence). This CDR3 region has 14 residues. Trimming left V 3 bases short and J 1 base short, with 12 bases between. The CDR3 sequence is CSASGGLGNTEAFF. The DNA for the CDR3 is TGCAGTGCTAGTGGCGGGTTGGGGAACACTGAAGCTTTCTTT.

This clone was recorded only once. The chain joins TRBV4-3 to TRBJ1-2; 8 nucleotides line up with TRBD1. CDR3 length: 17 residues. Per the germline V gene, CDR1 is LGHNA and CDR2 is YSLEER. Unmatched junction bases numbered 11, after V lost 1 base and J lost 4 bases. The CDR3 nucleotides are TGCGCCAGCAGCCAAGGACAGGGGCCGCTTGGGTTCTATGGCTACACCTTC. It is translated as CASSQGQGPLGFYGYTF.

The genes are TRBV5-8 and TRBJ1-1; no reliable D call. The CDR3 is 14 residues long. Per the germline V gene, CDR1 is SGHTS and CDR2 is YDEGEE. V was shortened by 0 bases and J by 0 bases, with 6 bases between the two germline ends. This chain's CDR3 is CASSLGLLNTEAFF. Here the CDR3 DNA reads TGTGCCAGCAGCTTGGGGCTCTTGAACACTGAAGCTTTCTTT.

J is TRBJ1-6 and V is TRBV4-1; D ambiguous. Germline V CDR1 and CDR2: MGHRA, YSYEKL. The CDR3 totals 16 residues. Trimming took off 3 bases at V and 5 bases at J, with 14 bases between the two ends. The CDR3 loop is CASSQEGLGDNSPLHF. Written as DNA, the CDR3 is TGCGCCAGCAGCCAGGAGGGTTTAGGCGATAATTCACCCCTCCACTTT.

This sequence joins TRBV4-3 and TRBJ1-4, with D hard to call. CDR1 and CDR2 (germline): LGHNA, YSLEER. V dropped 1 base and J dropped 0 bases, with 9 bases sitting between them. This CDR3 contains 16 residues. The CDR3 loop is CASSQARASTNEKLFF. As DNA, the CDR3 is TGCGCCAGCAGCCAAGCGAGGGCATCAACTAATGAAAAACTGTTTTTT.

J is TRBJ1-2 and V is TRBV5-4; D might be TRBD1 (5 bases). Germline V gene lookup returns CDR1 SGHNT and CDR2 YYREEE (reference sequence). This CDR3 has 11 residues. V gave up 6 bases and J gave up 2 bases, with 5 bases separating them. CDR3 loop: CASTGNYGYTF. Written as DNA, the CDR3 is TGTGCCAGCACAGGGAACTATGGCTACACCTTC.

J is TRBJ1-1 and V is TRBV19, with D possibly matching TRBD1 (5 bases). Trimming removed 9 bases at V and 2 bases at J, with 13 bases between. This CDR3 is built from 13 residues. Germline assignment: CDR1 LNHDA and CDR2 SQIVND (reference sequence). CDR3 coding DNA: TGTGCCAGCCAAACAGGTTTCAACACTGAAGCTTTCTTT. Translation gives CASQTGFNTEAFF.

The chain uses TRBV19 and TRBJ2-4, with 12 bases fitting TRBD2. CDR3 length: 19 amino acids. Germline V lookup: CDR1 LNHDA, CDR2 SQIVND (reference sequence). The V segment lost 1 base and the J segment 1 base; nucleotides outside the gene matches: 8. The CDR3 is CASSIATSGGTGAKNIQYF. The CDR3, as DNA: TGTGCCAGTAGTATAGCGACTAGCGGGGGCACCGGGGCCAAAAACATTCAGTACTTC. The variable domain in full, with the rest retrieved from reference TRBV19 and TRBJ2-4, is DGGITQSPKYLFRKEGQNVTLSCEQNLNHDAMYWYRQDPGQGLRLIYYSQIVNDFQKGDIAEGYSVSREKKESFPLTVTSAQKNPTAFYLCASSIATSGGTGAKNIQYFGAGTRLSVL.

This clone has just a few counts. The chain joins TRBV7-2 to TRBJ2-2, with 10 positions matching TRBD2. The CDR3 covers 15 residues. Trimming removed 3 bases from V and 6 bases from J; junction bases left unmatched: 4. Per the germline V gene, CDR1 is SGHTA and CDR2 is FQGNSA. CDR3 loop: CASSFSGGRPGELFF. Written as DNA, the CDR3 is TGTGCCAGCAGCTTTAGCGGGGGGCGCCCCGGGGAGCTGTTTTTT.

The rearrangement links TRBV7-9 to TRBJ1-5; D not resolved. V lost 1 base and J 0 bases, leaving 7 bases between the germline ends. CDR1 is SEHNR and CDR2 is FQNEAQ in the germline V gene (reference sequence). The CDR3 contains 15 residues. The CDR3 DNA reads TGTGCCAGCAGCTTAGGGAGCTATAGCAATCAGCCCCAGCATTTT. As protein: CASSLGSYSNQPQHF.

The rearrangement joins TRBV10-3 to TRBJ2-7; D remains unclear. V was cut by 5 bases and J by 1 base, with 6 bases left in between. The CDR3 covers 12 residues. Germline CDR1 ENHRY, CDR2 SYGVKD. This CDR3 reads CAISTVSYEQYF. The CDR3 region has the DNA TGTGCCATCAGTACGGTATCCTACGAGCAGTACTTC.

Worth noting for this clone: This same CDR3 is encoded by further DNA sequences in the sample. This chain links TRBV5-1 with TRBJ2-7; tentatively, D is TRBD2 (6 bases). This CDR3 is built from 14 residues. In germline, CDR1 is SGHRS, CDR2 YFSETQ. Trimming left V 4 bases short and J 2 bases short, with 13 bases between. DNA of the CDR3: TGCGCCAGCAGCCCTGGAACGGGGGCCTACGAGCAGTACTTC. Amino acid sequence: CASSPGTGAYEQYF.

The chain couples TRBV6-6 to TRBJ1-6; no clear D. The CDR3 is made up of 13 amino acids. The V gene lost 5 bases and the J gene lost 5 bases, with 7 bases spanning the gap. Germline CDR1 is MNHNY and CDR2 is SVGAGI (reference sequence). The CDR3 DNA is TGTGCCAGCAGTCTCCAGGATAATTCACCCCTCCACTTT. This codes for CASSLQDNSPLHF.